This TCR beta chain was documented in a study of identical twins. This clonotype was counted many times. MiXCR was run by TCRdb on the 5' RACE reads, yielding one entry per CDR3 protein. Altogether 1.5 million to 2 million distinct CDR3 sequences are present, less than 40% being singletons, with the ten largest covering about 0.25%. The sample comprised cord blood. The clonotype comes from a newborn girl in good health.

CDR3: CASSLRGVDTQYF. The CDR3 bases are TGTGCCAGCAGCTTACGCGGGGTAGATACGCAGTATTTT. This chain joins TRBV11-2 and TRBJ2-3; a possible D gene is TRBD2 (6 bases). V lost 2 bases to trimming and J lost 5 bases, with 8 bases between them. There are 13 residues in the CDR3. Germline CDR1 and CDR2: SGHAT and FQNNGV.